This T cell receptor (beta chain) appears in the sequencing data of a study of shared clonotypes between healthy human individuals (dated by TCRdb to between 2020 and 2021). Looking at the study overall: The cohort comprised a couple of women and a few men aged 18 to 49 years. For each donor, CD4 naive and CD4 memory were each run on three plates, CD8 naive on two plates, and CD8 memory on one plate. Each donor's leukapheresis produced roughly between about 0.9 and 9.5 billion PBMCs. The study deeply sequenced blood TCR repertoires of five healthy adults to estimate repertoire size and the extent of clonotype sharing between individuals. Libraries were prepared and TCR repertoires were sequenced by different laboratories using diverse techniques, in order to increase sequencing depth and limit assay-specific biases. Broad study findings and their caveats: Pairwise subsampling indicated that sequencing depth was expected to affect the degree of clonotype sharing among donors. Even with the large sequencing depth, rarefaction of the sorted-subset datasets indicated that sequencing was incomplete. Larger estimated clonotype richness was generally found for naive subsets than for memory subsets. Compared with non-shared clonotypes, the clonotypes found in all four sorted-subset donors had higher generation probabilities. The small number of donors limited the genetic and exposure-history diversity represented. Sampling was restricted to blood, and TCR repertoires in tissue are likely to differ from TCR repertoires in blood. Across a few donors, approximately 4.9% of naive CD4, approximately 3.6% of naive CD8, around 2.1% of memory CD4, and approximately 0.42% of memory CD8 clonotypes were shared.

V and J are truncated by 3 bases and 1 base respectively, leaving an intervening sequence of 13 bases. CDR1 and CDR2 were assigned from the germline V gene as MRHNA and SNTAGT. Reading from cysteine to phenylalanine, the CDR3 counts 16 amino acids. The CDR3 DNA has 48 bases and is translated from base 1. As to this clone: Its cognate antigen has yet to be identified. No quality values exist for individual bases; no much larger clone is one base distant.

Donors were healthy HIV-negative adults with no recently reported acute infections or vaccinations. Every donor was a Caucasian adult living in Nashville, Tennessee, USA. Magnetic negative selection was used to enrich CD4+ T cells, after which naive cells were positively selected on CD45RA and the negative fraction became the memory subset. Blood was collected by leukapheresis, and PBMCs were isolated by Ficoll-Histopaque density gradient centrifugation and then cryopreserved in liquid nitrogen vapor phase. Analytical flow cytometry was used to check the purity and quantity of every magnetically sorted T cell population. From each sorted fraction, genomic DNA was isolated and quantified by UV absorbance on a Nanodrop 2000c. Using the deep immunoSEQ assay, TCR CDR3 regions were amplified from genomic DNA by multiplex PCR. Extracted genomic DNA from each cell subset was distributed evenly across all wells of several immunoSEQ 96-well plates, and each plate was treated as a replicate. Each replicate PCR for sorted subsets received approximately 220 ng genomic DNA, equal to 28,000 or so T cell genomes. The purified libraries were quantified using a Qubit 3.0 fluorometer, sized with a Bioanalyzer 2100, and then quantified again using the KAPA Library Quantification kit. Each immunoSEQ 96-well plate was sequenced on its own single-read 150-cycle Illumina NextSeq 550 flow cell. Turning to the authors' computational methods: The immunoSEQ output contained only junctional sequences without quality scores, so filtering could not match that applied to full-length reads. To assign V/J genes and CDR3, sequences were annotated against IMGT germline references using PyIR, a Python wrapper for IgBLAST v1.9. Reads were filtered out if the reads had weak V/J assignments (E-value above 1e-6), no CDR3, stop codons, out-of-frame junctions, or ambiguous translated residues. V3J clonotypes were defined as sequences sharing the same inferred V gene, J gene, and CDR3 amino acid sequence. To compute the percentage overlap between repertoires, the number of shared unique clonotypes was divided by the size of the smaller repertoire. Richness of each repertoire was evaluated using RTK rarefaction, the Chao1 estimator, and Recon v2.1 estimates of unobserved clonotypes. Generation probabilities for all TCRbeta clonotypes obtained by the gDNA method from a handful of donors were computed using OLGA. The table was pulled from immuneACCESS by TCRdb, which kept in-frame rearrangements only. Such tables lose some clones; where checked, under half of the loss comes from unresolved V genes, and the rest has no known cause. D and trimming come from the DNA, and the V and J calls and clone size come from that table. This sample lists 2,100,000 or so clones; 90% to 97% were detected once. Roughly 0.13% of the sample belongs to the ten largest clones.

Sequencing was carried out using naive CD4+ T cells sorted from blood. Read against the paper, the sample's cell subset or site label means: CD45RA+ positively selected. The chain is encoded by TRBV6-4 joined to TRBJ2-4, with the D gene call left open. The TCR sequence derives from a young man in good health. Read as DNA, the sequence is TGTGCCAGCAGTGAAACTCCAAATTTGGCCAAAAACATTCAGTACTTC. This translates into CASSETPNLAKNIQYF.